These 8 T cell receptor beta chains were sequenced from one sample in a study of response to subunit inactivated influenza vaccine. TCRdb recomputed calls from the RT-PCR reads with MiXCR, one row per CDR3 protein. The repertoire consists of 530,000 or so distinct CDR3 sequences, with less than 15% occurring once and the leading ten covering more than 9.5%. Sequencing used PBMCs from blood, obtained 11 to 12 days after vaccination. The origin of the receptors is a man aged 50 or older who received an inactivated influenza vaccine.

A few counts support this clonotype. V is TRBV20-1 and J is TRBJ2-3; 7 positions agree with TRBD2. V shed 3 bases, J shed 5 bases, and the junction held 5 bases outside the gene matches. The length of the CDR3 is 13 residues. The germline gives CDR1 DFQATT, CDR2 SNEGSKA (reference sequence). The CDR3 DNA sequence: TGCAGTGCTAGTGGGGGGAGGGTAGATACGCAGTATTTT. Its protein is CSASGGRVDTQYF.

The table lists this clonotype with a few counts. The chain carries TRBV7-9 and TRBJ2-1; D is unresolved. Germline V gene sequence: CDR1 SEHNR, CDR2 FQNEAQ (reference sequence). Trimming left V 4 bases short and J 5 bases short, with 6 bases between. The length of the CDR3 is 12 residues. This CDR3 reads CASSSPNNEQFF. The CDR3 bases are TGTGCCAGCAGCTCCCCAAACAATGAGCAGTTCTTC.

This clonotype showed up just a few times. The chain couples TRBV15 to TRBJ1-1, with D perhaps TRBD1 (5 bases). Per the germline V gene, CDR1 is LNHNV and CDR2 is YYDKDF (reference sequence). V lost 1 base and J lost 3, with 12 bases in between. The length of the CDR3 is 15 residues. CDR3 residues: CATSRGRGSYTEAFF. The CDR3 nucleotides read TGTGCCACCAGCAGAGGGAGGGGTAGTTACACTGAAGCTTTCTTT.

The chain's CDR3 is CASSSRQFHEQYF. CDR3 sequence (DNA): TGTGCCAGCAGCTCTAGACAGTTCCACGAGCAGTACTTC. The V gene is TRBV7-8, the J gene TRBJ2-7; maybe TRBD1 (5 bases). Between the trimmed V and J ends, which lost 4 bases and 5 bases, there was a span of 12 bases. The germline gives CDR1 SGHVS, CDR2 FQNEAQ. The CDR3 contains 13 residues.

This clonotype appeared a few times. The chain has TRBV29-1 and TRBJ2-3; perhaps TRBD2 as D (6 bases). The germline V gene encodes CDR1 SQVTM and CDR2 ANQGSEA. Trimming took 4 bases from V and 2 from J, leaving 10 bases between them. CDR3 length: 13 amino acids. The CDR3 DNA reads as TGCAGCGTTGGCGGGAAACACACAGATACGCAGTATTTT. Translated, it gives CSVGGKHTDTQYF.

CDR3 protein: CASTRQGSGANVLTF. CDR3 sequence (DNA): TGTGCCAGCACCCGACAGGGCTCTGGGGCCAACGTCCTGACTTTC. The chain combines TRBV6-2 or TRBV6-3 with TRBJ2-6, with TRBD1 identical over 7 bases. With V trimmed by 7 bases and J by 0 bases, 3 bases remained unmatched. This CDR3 comprises 15 residues. From germline, CDR1 is MNHEY and CDR2 SVGEGT.

At least ten counts were recorded for this clonotype. The rearrangement links TRBV27 to TRBJ2-3; 8 bases align to TRBD1. Looked up from germline, CDR1 is MNHEY and CDR2 is SMNVEV (reference sequence). Trimming at V came to 5 bases and at J to 0 bases, leaving 4 bases not matched to a gene. The length of the CDR3 is 15 residues. The CDR3 reads CASSLRGQSTDTQYF. The CDR3 nucleotides read TGTGCCAGCAGTCTCAGGGGGCAAAGCACAGATACGCAGTATTTT.

This rearrangement joins TRBV6-2 or TRBV6-3 to TRBJ2-2; 12 nucleotides agree with TRBD2. CDR3 size: 18 residues. V trimming: 4 bases; J trimming: 0 bases; junction bases outside the gene matches: 6. Germline assignment: CDR1 MNHEY and CDR2 SVGEGT. This CDR3 reads CASSSRLAGAANTGELFF. The CDR3 DNA is TGTGCCAGCAGTTCCCGACTAGCGGGGGCCGCGAACACCGGGGAGCTGTTTTTT.